The 25 T cell receptor beta chains below were found in one sample sequenced in a study of blood T cell repertoires in COVID-19. Clones were sequenced by immunoSEQ multiplex PCR, and TCRdb holds only the in-frame ones, with some missing. The sample comprises a few hundred thousand clones, 70% to 90% of which are singletons, and about 7.1% rests with the top ten. Specimen: peripheral blood. All receptors derive from a woman aged 70-85 years with active or convalescent COVID-19.

This clone is a singleton in its sample. The chain links TRBV2 to TRBJ1-5, with D possibly TRBD1 on 6 matching bases. Per germline, CDR1 SNHLY and CDR2 FYNNEI. CDR3 length: 15 amino acids. Deletions cut 3 bases from V and 6 bases from J, with 15 bases between. CDR3 sequence: CASSDALGGSQPQHF. CDR3 bases: TGTGCCAGCAGTGATGCGTTAGGGGGTAGTCAGCCCCAGCATTTT.

This rearrangement joins TRBV7-2 to TRBJ1-4, with 8 bases identical to TRBD1. This CDR3 contains 16 residues. V shed 1 base, J shed 7 bases, and the junction held 8 bases outside the gene matches. The germline CDR1 and CDR2 sequences are SGHTA and FQGNSA. In DNA form, the CDR3 reads TGTGCCAGCAGCTTAGGCTTACAGGGGGGGGGTGAAAAACTGTTTTTT. It yields the protein CASSLGLQGGGEKLFF.

The chain uses TRBV5-6 and TRBJ2-4; a possible D gene is TRBD1 (6 bases). Germline CDR1 SGHDT, CDR2 YYEEEE. V lost 0 bases, J lost 2 bases, and 15 bases lay in between. This CDR3 is 17 amino acids long. As DNA, the CDR3 is TGTGCCAGCAGCTTGGTGGCAAGAAGGGGGACCAAAAACATTCAGTACTTC. It translates to CASSLVARRGTKNIQYF.

For the CDR3, the DNA is TGTGCCACCTCGGGACTAGCGCTCGAGACCCAGTACTTC. It encodes CATSGLALETQYF. The J gene is TRBJ2-5, the V gene TRBV7-2, with 10 bases fitting TRBD2. The length of the CDR3 is 13 residues. The V gene end was trimmed by 10 bases and the J gene end by 5 bases; junction bases not matched to a gene: 7. Germline V gene data show CDR1 as SGHTA and CDR2 as FQGNSA.

In this sample, this clone turned up a few times. The chain links TRBV29-1 to TRBJ1-1; 7 bases map to TRBD1. This CDR3 contains 14 residues. Unmatched junction bases numbered 13, after V lost 8 bases and J lost 4 bases. The germline V gene has CDR1 SQVTM and CDR2 ANQGSEA. CDR3 sequence (DNA): TGCAGCTCCTCAGGGGGAATAAGGGTCACTGAAGCTTTCTTT. Its translation: CSSSGGIRVTEAFF.

The chain combines TRBV5-6 with TRBJ1-5; D is unresolved. V was trimmed by 0 bases and J by 0 bases, leaving 7 bases between them. Germline-derived CDR1 and CDR2 are SGHDT and YYEEEE. There are 15 residues in the CDR3. CDR3 sequence (DNA): TGTGCCAGCAGCTTGGGCGGCGGTAGCAATCAGCCCCAGCATTTT. Its protein is CASSLGGGSNQPQHF.

The chain carries TRBV9 and TRBJ2-7; D is unclear. This CDR3 is 15 amino acids long. V dropped 0 bases and J dropped 2 bases, with 12 bases sitting between them. Germline V gene lookup returns CDR1 SGDLS and CDR2 YYNGEE. CDR3 loop: CASSVARGFPYEQYF. The CDR3 DNA reads TGTGCCAGCAGCGTAGCTAGAGGTTTTCCCTACGAGCAGTACTTC.

The chain uses TRBV15 and TRBJ1-2, with a tentative D call TRBD1 (5 bases). CDR3 length: 15 amino acids. In germline, CDR1 is LNHNV, CDR2 YYDKDF (reference sequence). V lost 1 base, J lost 8 bases, and 17 bases lay in between. The CDR3 region has the DNA TGTGCCACCAGCAGAGCTTCGTCAGGGTTTTGGGGCTACACCTTC. This gives the protein CATSRASSGFWGYTF. Variable domain in full (rest from reference TRBV15 and TRBJ1-2): DAMVIQNPRYQVTQFGKPVTLSCSQTLNHNVMYWYQQKSSQAPKLLFHYYDKDFNNEADTPDNFQSRRPNTSFCFLDIRSPGLGDTAMYLCATSRASSGFWGYTFGSGTRLTVV.

This clone was observed a handful of times. CDR3 bases: TGCGCCAGCAGCCAAGCACTAGCGGGCACAGATACGCAGTATTTT. This sequence encodes CASSQALAGTDTQYF. The J gene is TRBJ2-3, the V gene TRBV4-3; 8 positions match TRBD2. In germline, CDR1 is LGHNA, CDR2 YSLEER. The CDR3 has 15 amino acids. The J segment lost 1 base and the V segment lost 1 base, leaving 1 base of the junction unmatched.

This rearrangement joins TRBV12-3 or TRBV12-4 to TRBJ2-1; D remains ambiguous. There are 13 residues in the CDR3. With 10 bases removed from V and 0 bases from J, the gap between germline ends came to 10 bases. In DNA, the CDR3 is TGTGCCACCGATTCGAGCTCCTACAATGAGCAGTTCTTC. This codes for CATDSSSYNEQFF.

The chain combines TRBV10-3 with TRBJ2-2, with 12 bases aligning to TRBD2. The germline CDR1 and CDR2 sequences are ENHRY and SYGVKD. V lost 4 bases to trimming and J lost 1 base; unmatched junction nucleotides: 13. The CDR3 is 20 amino acids. DNA for the CDR3: TGTGCCATCAGTGGAATTGGACTAGCGGGGACCACCGGGAACACCGGGGAGCTGTTTTTT. Its translation: CAISGIGLAGTTGNTGELFF.

This sequence joins TRBV29-1 and TRBJ2-7; 7 positions match TRBD1. Germline assignment: CDR1 SQVTM and CDR2 ANQGSEA. V was pared by 7 bases and J by 0 bases, with 3 bases of the junction left unmatched. This CDR3 has 12 residues. The CDR3 loop is CSGRDSSYEQYF. The CDR3 DNA is TGCAGCGGCCGGGACAGCTCCTACGAGCAGTACTTC.

The chain combines TRBV21-1 with TRBJ1-4; no check of the table's D call, TRBD1, against the DNA was made. TRBV21-1 is listed as a pseudogene. The CDR3 spans 16 residues. The CDR3 DNA sequence: TGTGCCAGCTTTCTCCGGGACAGGGCTCAGGTTGAAAAACTGTTTTTT. Translation: CASFLRDRAQVEKLFF.

J is TRBJ1-3 and V is TRBV19; 7 positions match TRBD1. Trimming at V came to 8 bases and at J to 0 bases, leaving 16 bases not matched to a gene. CDR1 and CDR2 from the germline V gene are LNHDA and SQIVND (reference sequence). CDR3 size: 18 residues. CDR3 sequence: CASGGQTINYLSGNTIYF. DNA of the CDR3: TGTGCCAGTGGGGGACAGACGATAAACTACCTCTCTGGAAACACCATATATTTT.

The chain recombines TRBV7-8 with TRBJ1-1; 9 nucleotides line up with TRBD1. The CDR3 is 13 residues long. The V segment lost 8 bases and the J segment 6 bases; nucleotides outside the gene matches: 7. Germline V gene lookup returns CDR1 SGHVS and CDR2 FQNEAQ. CDR3 amino acids: CASSRDRVSEAFF. CDR3 DNA sequence: TGTGCCAGCTCCCGGGACAGGGTTTCTGAAGCTTTCTTT.

V is TRBV4-3 and J is TRBJ2-2; D is perhaps TRBD1 (6 bases). The CDR3 runs to 19 residues. Germline V gene data show CDR1 as LGHNA and CDR2 as YSLEER. V gave up 1 base and J gave up 2 bases, with 20 bases separating them. The CDR3 DNA is TGCGCCAGCAGCCAAGCGTCAATCCTCGGACAGCCCAACACCGGGGAGCTGTTTTTT. This codes for CASSQASILGQPNTGELFF.

The J gene is TRBJ1-1, the V gene TRBV2; D is ambiguous. The V gene's germline CDR1 is SNHLY and CDR2 FYNNEI. The V and J ends lost 4 bases and 2 bases respectively, with 14 bases between them. CDR3 size: 15 residues. The CDR3 nucleotides are TGTGCCAGCAGTGGAGGTGGAGCTCAAAACACTGAAGCTTTCTTT. Its translation is CASSGGGAQNTEAFF.

This clone was observed a few times. The chain employs TRBV7-9 and TRBJ2-7, with D tentatively TRBD1 (6 bases). Between the trimmed V and J ends, which lost 5 bases and 2 bases, there was a span of 22 bases. CDR1 SEHNR and CDR2 FQNEAQ come from the germline V gene (reference sequence). The CDR3 spans 17 residues. The CDR3: CASSLTSGTPTPYEQYF. DNA of the CDR3: TGTGCCAGCAGCCTCACCTCCGGGACACCTACTCCCTACGAGCAGTACTTC.

The chain is built from TRBV7-9 and TRBJ2-7; TRBD1 matches at 8 bases. After removal of 6 bases from V and 0 bases from J, the junction contained 10 bases not matched to a gene. The CDR3 has 16 residues. The germline CDR1 and CDR2 sequences are SEHNR and FQNEAQ (reference sequence). CDR3 sequence reads: CASSLPGTGLSYEQYF. DNA of the CDR3: TGTGCCAGCAGTTTACCCGGGACAGGACTCTCCTACGAGCAGTACTTC.

This chain uses TRBV15 with TRBJ1-4, with D maybe TRBD1 (5 bases). CDR1 is LNHNV, CDR2 YYDKDF, per germline (reference sequence). V lost 0 bases and J 8 bases, leaving 16 bases between the germline ends. The CDR3 is 16 residues long. CDR3 region: CATSRDAGGMGEKLFF. DNA of the CDR3: TGTGCCACCAGCAGAGATGCGGGGGGAATGGGGGAAAAACTGTTTTTT.

DNA of the CDR3: TGTGCCAGCAGCTTCTCGCGAGAAGAGACCCAGTACTTC. Its protein is CASSFSREETQYF. The chain has TRBV7-2 and TRBJ2-5; D ambiguous. The germline gives CDR1 SGHTA, CDR2 FQGNSA. The CDR3 has 13 amino acids. Trimming removed 3 bases at V and 3 bases at J, with 8 bases between.

This sequence joins TRBV10-1 and TRBJ1-1, with 7 bases fitting TRBD1. Germline CDR1 reads WNHNN; CDR2 reads SYGVQD (reference sequence). The CDR3 is 16 amino acids. V gave up 1 base and J gave up 4 bases; unmatched junction bases: 9. The CDR3 sequence is CASSELADRVPTEAFF. The CDR3 nucleotides read TGCGCCAGCAGTGAGTTGGCCGACAGGGTCCCCACTGAAGCTTTCTTT.

The J gene is TRBJ1-1, the V gene TRBV13, with TRBD1 matching over 10 bases. The V and J ends lost 3 bases and 6 bases, in that order; junction bases with no gene match: 4. Germline V lookup: CDR1 PRHDT, CDR2 FYEKMQ (reference sequence). CDR3 length: 14 residues. CDR3: CASSFGTGVPEAFF. The CDR3, as DNA: TGTGCCAGCAGCTTTGGGACAGGGGTGCCTGAAGCTTTCTTT.

Of note for this clone: Other nucleotide sequences in the sample specify the same CDR3. The V and J genes are TRBV2 and TRBJ1-5, with a tentative D call TRBD1 (5 bases). The CDR3 extends over 14 amino acids. V dropped 3 bases and J dropped 7 bases, with 13 bases sitting between them. Germline CDR1 is SNHLY and CDR2 is FYNNEI. This CDR3 reads CASSDQGGNQPQHF. The CDR3 DNA reads as TGTGCCAGCAGTGACCAGGGAGGGAACCAGCCCCAGCATTTT.

This clone was counted at least ten times. This rearrangement joins TRBV28 to TRBJ2-7; D gene uncertain. Trimming took off 6 bases at V and 2 bases at J, with 11 bases between the two ends. The CDR3 extends over 13 amino acids. In germline, CDR1 is MDHEN, CDR2 SYDVKM. CDR3: CASSQTPTYEQYF. The DNA of the CDR3 is TGTGCCAGCAGCCAGACTCCCACCTACGAGCAGTACTTC.